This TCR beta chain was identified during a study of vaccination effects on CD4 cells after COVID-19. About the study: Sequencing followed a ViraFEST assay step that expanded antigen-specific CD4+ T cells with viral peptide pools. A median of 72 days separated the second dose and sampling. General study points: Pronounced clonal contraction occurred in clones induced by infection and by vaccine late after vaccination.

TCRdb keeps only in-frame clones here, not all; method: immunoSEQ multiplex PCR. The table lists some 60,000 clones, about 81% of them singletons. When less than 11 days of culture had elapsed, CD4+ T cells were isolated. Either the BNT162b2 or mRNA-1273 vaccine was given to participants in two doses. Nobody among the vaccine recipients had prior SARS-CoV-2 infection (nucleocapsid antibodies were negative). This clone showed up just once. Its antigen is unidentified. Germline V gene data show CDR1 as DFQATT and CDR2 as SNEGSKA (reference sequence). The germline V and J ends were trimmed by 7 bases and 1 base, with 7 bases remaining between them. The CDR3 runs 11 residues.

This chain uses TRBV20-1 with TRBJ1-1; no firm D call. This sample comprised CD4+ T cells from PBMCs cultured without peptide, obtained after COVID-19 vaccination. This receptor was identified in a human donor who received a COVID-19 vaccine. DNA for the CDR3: TGCAGTGTAACCGGGAACACTGAAGCTTTCTTT. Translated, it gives CSVTGNTEAFF.